These 23 T cell receptor beta chains were sequenced from one sample in a study of blood T cell repertoires in COVID-19. Sequenced by immunoSEQ multiplex PCR; TCRdb stores in-frame clones only, minus some. The sample consists of some 400,000 clones, around 87% of them appearing once. Material: peripheral blood. These receptor sequences come from a woman in her 30s with COVID-19, enrolled during active disease.

The V call is TRBV4-3, the J call TRBJ2-3, with 13 bases identical to TRBD2. J was trimmed by 3 bases and V by 5 bases; bases with no gene match: 11. The germline V gene encodes CDR1 LGHNA and CDR2 YSLEER. CDR3 length: 18 residues. This CDR3 reads CASSTPRAGLAGTDTQYF. In nucleotides, the CDR3 is TGCGCCAGCAGCACACCCCGGGCGGGACTAGCGGGAACAGATACGCAGTATTTT.

This clone was detected many times. V usage is TRBV4-1 and J usage is TRBJ2-7; weak D call: TRBD2 (6 bases). The germline gives CDR1 MGHRA, CDR2 YSYEKL. V was cut by 5 bases and J by 2 bases, with 19 bases left in between. The CDR3 runs 16 residues. The CDR3 is CASSVVSGTSPYEQYF. In DNA, the CDR3 is TGCGCCAGCAGCGTCGTTAGCGGAACCTCCCCCTACGAGCAGTACTTC.

The J gene is TRBJ2-1, the V gene TRBV9, with 8 positions matching TRBD2. This CDR3 comprises 15 residues. CDR1 is SGDLS and CDR2 is YYNGEE in the germline V gene. V was pared by 3 bases and J by 7 bases, with 9 bases of the junction left unmatched. The DNA of the CDR3 is TGTGCCAGCAGCGCATCAGCGGGAGTAATTAATGAGCAGTTCTTC. Translating it yields CASSASAGVINEQFF.

This clone appeared a single time. The rearrangement joins TRBV27 to TRBJ2-5; 7 nucleotides line up with TRBD1. The V gene end was trimmed by 4 bases and the J gene end by 5 bases; junction bases not matched to a gene: 7. Germline CDR1 and CDR2: MNHEY and SMNVEV (reference sequence). The CDR3 runs to 14 residues. CDR3 loop: CASSYQGDAETQYF. For the CDR3, the DNA is TGTGCCAGCAGTTACCAGGGGGACGCGGAGACCCAGTACTTC.

The chain uses TRBV27 and TRBJ2-6, with D possibly TRBD2 on 6 matching bases. Looked up from germline, CDR1 is MNHEY and CDR2 is SMNVEV (reference sequence). V lost 6 bases and J lost 2, with 17 bases in between. The CDR3 loop spans 17 amino acids. CDR3 coding DNA: TGTGCCAGCAGGGCCATGAAGGGGAGGCCTGGGGCCAACGTCCTGACTTTC. It is translated as CASRAMKGRPGANVLTF. The variable domain in full, completed from reference TRBV27 and TRBJ2-6, reads EAQVTQNPRYLITVTGKKLTVTCSQNMNHEYMSWYRQDPGLGLRQIYYSMNVEVTDKGDVPEGYKVSRKEKRNFPLILESPSPNQTSLYFCASRAMKGRPGANVLTFGAGSRLTVL.

This chain links TRBV7-9 with TRBJ2-2; unclear D gene. CDR3 length equals 14 residues. Per germline, CDR1 SEHNR and CDR2 FQNEAQ (reference sequence). The V and J ends lost 6 bases and 2 bases respectively, with 10 bases between them. The CDR3 is CASRPGSNTGELFF. CDR3 coding DNA: TGTGCCAGCAGACCCGGGTCAAACACCGGGGAGCTGTTTTTT.

Concerning this clone: Other DNA sequences of this sample code for an identical CDR3. The rearrangement uses TRBV6-5 and TRBJ2-1, with TRBD2 identical over 9 bases. The CDR3 totals 14 residues. Germline trimming cut 5 bases from V and 1 base from J; bases unmatched to any gene: 0. Germline V gives CDR1 MNHEY, CDR2 SVGAGI. The CDR3 DNA reads as TGTGCCAGCAGTCTAGCGGGGTCCTACAATGAGCAGTTCTTC. This sequence encodes CASSLAGSYNEQFF.

The chain recombines TRBV6-5 with TRBJ1-2; 7 bases align to TRBD1. Trimming took 6 bases from V and 7 from J; bases not matched to a gene: 5. CDR1 and CDR2 (germline): MNHEY, SVGAGI. This CDR3 spans 12 amino acids. The CDR3 is CASRGDRVGYTF. DNA of the CDR3: TGTGCCAGCAGAGGCGACAGGGTTGGCTACACCTTC.

This chain links TRBV9 with TRBJ2-1, with D hard to call. There are 15 residues in the CDR3. Germline V gene data show CDR1 as SGDLS and CDR2 as YYNGEE. V dropped 6 bases and J dropped 3 bases, with 16 bases sitting between them. The CDR3 protein is CASTLYSENYNEQFF. DNA of the CDR3: TGTGCCAGCACCCTATACTCGGAGAACTACAATGAGCAGTTCTTC.

A single count supports this clone. The chain is built from TRBV24-1 and TRBJ1-3; 7 bases align to TRBD1. This CDR3 region has 17 residues. Per the germline V gene, CDR1 is KGHDR and CDR2 is SFDVKD. J was trimmed by 0 bases and V by 2 bases; bases with no gene match: 6. In DNA, the CDR3 is TGTGCCACCAGTGATTCAGGGACAGAGATCTCTGGAAACACCATATATTTT. This codes for CATSDSGTEISGNTIYF.

In DNA, the CDR3 is TGCGCCAGCAGCTGGAGGGGCGGGAGGGCCGTAGATACGCAGTATTTT. It codes for CASSWRGGRAVDTQYF. The chain employs TRBV5-1 and TRBJ2-3; 9 bases line up with TRBD2. Germline V gene data show CDR1 as SGHRS and CDR2 as YFSETQ. The CDR3 runs to 16 residues. V lost 3 bases, J lost 5 bases, and 10 bases stayed unmatched. Using reference TRBV5-1 and TRBJ2-3 for the parts outside the CDR3, the full variable domain is KAGVTQTPRYLIKTRGQQVTLSCSPISGHRSVSWYQQTPGQGLQFLFEYFSETQRNKGNFPGRFSGRQFSNSRSEMNVSTLELGDSALYLCASSWRGGRAVDTQYFGPGTRLTVL.

J is TRBJ2-7 and V is TRBV5-1; D possibly corresponds to TRBD2 (5 bases). Per the germline V gene, CDR1 is SGHRS and CDR2 is YFSETQ. CDR3 length equals 12 residues. Trimming removed 4 bases at V and 9 bases at J, with 14 bases between. This CDR3 reads CASSPRGSPQYF. CDR3 nucleotides: TGCGCCAGCAGCCCGCGCGGGTCTCCGCAGTACTTC.

This chain joins TRBV3-1 (or the pseudogene TRBV3-2) and TRBJ1-3; 8 nucleotides line up with TRBD1. The germline V gene encodes CDR1 LGHDT and CDR2 YNNKEL (reference sequence). The CDR3 is made up of 16 amino acids. The V segment lost 4 bases and the J segment 3 bases; nucleotides outside the gene matches: 8. The CDR3 DNA sequence: TGTGCCAGCAGCCTAAAACAGGGGGACGATGGAAACACCATATATTTT. Protein: CASSLKQGDDGNTIYF.

The chain combines TRBV2 with TRBJ2-7, with 8 nucleotides matching TRBD1. J gave up 6 bases and V 2 bases, and 9 bases lay outside the gene matches. Per germline, CDR1 SNHLY and CDR2 FYNNEI. The CDR3 is 15 residues long. Here the CDR3 DNA reads TGTGCCAGCAGTGAAATCGGACAGGGTTTGGGCGAGCAGTACTTC. Translating it yields CASSEIGQGLGEQYF.

This clone was seen once. V is TRBV10-1 and J is TRBJ2-3; 8 nucleotides line up with TRBD1. Germline V gives CDR1 WNHNN, CDR2 SYGVQD (reference sequence). J lost 3 bases, V lost 4 bases, and 12 bases had no gene match. This CDR3 is 17 amino acids long. CDR3 amino acids: CASSGQRQGFPTDTQYF. CDR3 nucleotides: TGCGCCAGCAGTGGGCAACGACAGGGGTTTCCGACAGATACGCAGTATTTT.

The chain joins TRBV4-2 to TRBJ2-3, with TRBD2 matching 13 bases. Germline V gene sequence: CDR1 LGHNA, CDR2 YNFKEQ. The CDR3 totals 18 residues. J was trimmed by 1 base and V by 5 bases; bases with no gene match: 9. The CDR3 DNA reads TGTGCCAGCAGCGCATTACTAGCGGGAGGGTCCGGCACAGATACGCAGTATTTT. Its translation is CASSALLAGGSGTDTQYF.

The rearrangement joins TRBV10-2 to TRBJ2-7, with 14 positions matching TRBD2. CDR1 and CDR2 (germline): WSHSY, SAAADI. The CDR3 is 17 residues long. The V and J ends lost 6 bases and 1 base, in that order; junction bases with no gene match: 8. The CDR3 DNA is TGCGCCAGCAGGTCCGGGACTAGCGGGAGTTGGTCCTACGAGCAGTACTTC. This sequence encodes CASRSGTSGSWSYEQYF.

This clone was picked up one time. The CDR3 sequence is CASSQVSASGSSDTQYF. The CDR3 DNA is TGTGCCAGCAGCCAAGTGTCTGCTAGCGGGAGCTCAGATACGCAGTATTTT. The chain has TRBV3-1 (or the pseudogene TRBV3-2) and TRBJ2-3; 10 bases map to TRBD2. The CDR3 has 17 residues. After removal of 1 base from V and 4 bases from J, the junction contained 8 bases not matched to a gene. The germline gives CDR1 LGHDT, CDR2 YNNKEL (reference sequence).

The CDR3 coding sequence is TGCGCCAGCACAGGGGGCGCGTATGGCTACACCTTC. It yields the protein CASTGGAYGYTF. The rearrangement joins TRBV5-1 to TRBJ1-2, with TRBD1 matching over 8 bases. Germline CDR1 reads SGHRS; CDR2 reads YFSETQ. This CDR3 comprises 12 residues. J was trimmed by 5 bases and V by 6 bases; bases with no gene match: 3.

V usage is TRBV9 and J usage is TRBJ2-2; D perhaps matches TRBD2 (5 bases). Between the trimmed V and J ends, which lost 9 bases and 4 bases, there was a span of 10 bases. Germline V gene sequence: CDR1 SGDLS, CDR2 YYNGEE. This CDR3 has 12 residues. The CDR3 spells CATRGGTGELFF. CDR3 sequence (DNA): TGTGCCACTCGAGGAGGCACCGGGGAGCTGTTTTTT.

The chain couples TRBV3-1 (or the pseudogene TRBV3-2) to TRBJ1-5; D gene uncertain. V gave up 0 bases and J gave up 3 bases, with 3 bases separating them. Looked up from germline, CDR1 is LGHDT and CDR2 is YNNKEL (reference sequence). The CDR3 runs 13 residues. CDR3 protein: CASSQDNNQPQHF. CDR3 in DNA: TGTGCCAGCAGCCAAGATAACAATCAGCCCCAGCATTTT.

This clone was seen ten or more times. V is TRBV6-2 or TRBV6-3 and J is TRBJ2-1; D possibly corresponds to TRBD2 (5 bases). The CDR3 is 12 amino acids. Germline V lookup: CDR1 MNHEY, CDR2 SVGEGT. The V end was cut by 5 bases, the J end by 11 bases, with 13 bases between. The CDR3 here is CASSGLSVKQFF. CDR3 DNA sequence: TGTGCCAGCAGTGGTCTTAGCGTGAAGCAGTTCTTC.

The rearrangement uses TRBV19 and TRBJ1-3; 8 nucleotides match TRBD1. The junction had 9 bases not matched to a gene; V was cut back by 5 bases and J by 12 bases. The CDR3 extends over 13 amino acids. Per the germline V gene, CDR1 is LNHDA and CDR2 is SQIVND (reference sequence). Here the CDR3 reads CASSRGQGDRIYF. The CDR3 coding sequence is TGTGCCAGTAGTCGCGGACAGGGAGATCGCATATATTTT.